What follows are 4 T cell receptor beta chains derived from one specimen sequenced in a study of CD4 T cells in relation to SARS-CoV-2 and coronaviruses. The unexposed donors gave CD4+ T cells in about 2011-2018, prior to COVID-19. Isolation of CD4+ T cells took place after around eleven days in culture. Profiling relied on immunoSEQ multiplex PCR, and the TCRdb table lists in-frame clones only, not all of them. This sample yields around 18,000 clones, of which around 77% are seen a single time; under 35% belongs to the top ten. Their antigens remain unidentified. Specimen: CD4+ T cells from PBMCs, cultured in vitro. These receptors all come from a human donor in good health.

In nucleotides, the CDR3 is TGTGCCAGCAGTGAGATACAGGGCGGGAACACTGAAGCTTTCTTT. Protein sequence: CASSEIQGGNTEAFF. The chain uses TRBV2 and TRBJ1-1; possible D gene TRBD1, 6 bases. The V gene lost 3 bases and the J gene lost 1 base, with 12 bases spanning the gap. Germline loops: CDR1 SNHLY, CDR2 FYNNEI. The CDR3 contains 15 residues.

The chain couples TRBV19 to TRBJ1-1, with a possible D match to TRBD1 (5 bases). This CDR3 contains 13 residues. Germline V lookup: CDR1 LNHDA, CDR2 SQIVND (reference sequence). The V end lost 3 bases, the J end lost 5 bases, and 10 bases lay between the germline ends. CDR3 sequence (DNA): TGTGCCAGTAGTATGTCGGGGGTAACTGAAGCTTTCTTT. Translated, it gives CASSMSGVTEAFF.

The chain links TRBV30 to TRBJ2-1; D is undetermined. The CDR3 length is 12 residues. The V end lost 5 bases, the J end lost 7 bases, and 12 bases lay between the germline ends. In germline, CDR1 is GTSNPN, CDR2 SVGIG (reference sequence). The CDR3 loop reads CAWGTTTNEQFF. CDR3 sequence (DNA): TGTGCCTGGGGAACTACTACAAATGAGCAGTTCTTC.

The CDR3 coding sequence is TGTGCCAGCAGCCCCCCGTTCAGGCTAGCGGGAACCTACAATGAGCAGTTCTTC. Translating gives CASSPPFRLAGTYNEQFF. The V gene is TRBV3-1 (or the pseudogene TRBV3-2), the J gene TRBJ2-1, with 9 nucleotides matching TRBD2. Unmatched junction bases numbered 12, after V lost 4 bases and J lost 2 bases. The CDR3 runs 18 residues. The germline V gene has CDR1 LGHDT and CDR2 YNNKEL (reference sequence).